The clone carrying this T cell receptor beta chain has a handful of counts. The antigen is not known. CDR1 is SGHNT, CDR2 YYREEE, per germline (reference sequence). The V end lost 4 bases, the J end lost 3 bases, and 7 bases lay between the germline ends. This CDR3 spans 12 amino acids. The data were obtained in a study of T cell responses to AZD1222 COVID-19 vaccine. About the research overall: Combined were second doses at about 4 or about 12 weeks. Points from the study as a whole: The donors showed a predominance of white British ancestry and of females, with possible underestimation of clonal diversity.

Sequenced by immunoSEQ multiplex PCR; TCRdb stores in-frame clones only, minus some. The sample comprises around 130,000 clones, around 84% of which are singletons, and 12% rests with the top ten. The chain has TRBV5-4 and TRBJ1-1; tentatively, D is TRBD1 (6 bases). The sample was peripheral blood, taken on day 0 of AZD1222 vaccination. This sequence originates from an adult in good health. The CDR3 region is CASSRQDTEAFF. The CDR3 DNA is TGTGCCAGCAGCCGACAGGACACTGAAGCTTTCTTT.